Presented here are 30 T cell receptor beta chains from one specimen sequenced in a study of cytomegalovirus exposure and HLA in healthy donors. A multiplex PCR was run with 60 Vbeta primers and 13 Jbeta primers. TCRdb keeps only in-frame clones here, not all; method: immunoSEQ multiplex PCR. The sample records about 82,000 clones, roughly 88% being singletons. Sequenced: PBMCs. These receptors all come from a man aged 65 to 85 in good health and CMV-seropositive.

CDR3 loop: CARTGATDTQYF. CDR3 bases: TGTGCCAGGACAGGGGCGACAGATACGCAGTATTTT. The chain links TRBV19 to TRBJ2-3; TRBD1 aligns across 8 bases. Germline V gene sequence: CDR1 LNHDA, CDR2 SQIVND (reference sequence). This CDR3 spans 12 amino acids. Germline trimming cut 9 bases from V and 3 bases from J; bases unmatched to any gene: 2.

The V and J genes are TRBV6-6 and TRBJ2-1; 9 bases match TRBD2. The CDR3 is made up of 15 amino acids. The germline CDR1 and CDR2 sequences are MNHNY and SVGAGI (reference sequence). The V gene end was trimmed by 7 bases and the J gene end by 3 bases; junction bases not matched to a gene: 7. DNA for the CDR3: TGTGCCAGCACCGTCGCGCGGGGGGGCTACAATGAGCAGTTCTTC. As protein: CASTVARGGYNEQFF.

This chain links TRBV11-1 with TRBJ1-2, with unresolved D. The length of the CDR3 is 11 residues. V was pared by 5 bases and J by 12 bases, with 13 bases between. CDR1 is SGHAT and CDR2 is FQDESV in the germline V gene (reference sequence). The CDR3 coding sequence is TGTGCCAGCAGCACCGGCGGTCTGAACACCTTC. Residues: CASSTGGLNTF.

Notes on this clone: Distinct nucleotide sequences in the sample also encode this CDR3. The chain carries TRBV2 and TRBJ1-5; TRBD1 matches at 9 bases. V trimming: 6 bases; J trimming: 7 bases; junction bases outside the gene matches: 4. The length of the CDR3 is 13 residues. The germline CDR1 and CDR2 sequences are SNHLY and FYNNEI. The CDR3 sequence is CASRGQGGQPQHF. The CDR3 DNA sequence: TGTGCCAGCAGGGGACAGGGTGGGCAGCCCCAGCATTTT.

The CDR3 sequence: CASSLVAGTADTQYF. As DNA, the CDR3 is TGTGCCAGCAGCTTAGTAGCGGGGACTGCAGATACGCAGTATTTT. V and J are TRBV7-2 and TRBJ2-3; TRBD2 matches at 8 bases. Germline CDR1 and CDR2: SGHTA and FQGNSA. The V gene end was trimmed by 1 base and the J gene end by 4 bases; junction bases not matched to a gene: 4. This CDR3 contains 15 residues.

This chain uses TRBV2 with TRBJ2-1, with 10 bases lining up with TRBD2. After removal of 2 bases from V and 7 bases from J, the junction contained 2 bases not matched to a gene. This CDR3 is built from 14 residues. Germline-derived CDR1 and CDR2 are SNHLY and FYNNEI. The CDR3 region is CASSELAGENEQFF. The CDR3 DNA sequence: TGTGCCAGCAGTGAACTAGCGGGAGAGAATGAGCAGTTCTTC.

The sample holds one count of this clone. The chain recombines TRBV2 with TRBJ1-2; 10 bases line up with TRBD1. Trimming took 8 bases from V and 2 from J; bases not matched to a gene: 5. The CDR3 extends over 14 amino acids. The germline gives CDR1 SNHLY, CDR2 FYNNEI. CDR3 nucleotides: TGTGCCAGCGGGCGACAGGGGGCGAACTATGGCTACACCTTC. Amino acids: CASGRQGANYGYTF.

The rearrangement links TRBV6-5 to TRBJ2-7; TRBD1 aligns across 8 bases. Germline-derived CDR1 and CDR2 are MNHEY and SVGAGI. The CDR3 has 13 amino acids. Losses at the gene ends were 6 bases for V and 2 bases for J; bases not matched to a gene: 3. CDR3 nucleotide sequence: TGTGCCAGCAGGACAGGGGTAACCTACGAGCAGTACTTC. The encoded protein is CASRTGVTYEQYF.

V is TRBV28 and J is TRBJ2-5, with TRBD2 matching over 8 bases. The CDR3 sequence is 14 residues long. V was clipped by 3 bases and J by 1 base; unmatched bases: 1. Germline CDR1 MDHEN, CDR2 SYDVKM. The chain's CDR3 is CASSLGLVQETQYF. The CDR3 nucleotides are TGTGCCAGCAGTTTGGGACTAGTCCAAGAGACCCAGTACTTC.

The chain couples TRBV6-1 to TRBJ2-5; 8 bases match TRBD2. The CDR3 length is 14 residues. The V segment lost 5 bases and the J segment 4 bases; nucleotides outside the gene matches: 6. The V gene's germline CDR1 is MNHNS and CDR2 SASEGT. The CDR3 spells CASSNSAGAETQYF. The CDR3 bases are TGTGCCAGCAGTAACTCAGCGGGAGCAGAGACCCAGTACTTC.

This sequence joins TRBV4-1 and TRBJ2-5, with 10 bases identical to TRBD2. With V trimmed by 1 base and J by 4 bases, 9 bases remained unmatched. CDR3 size: 17 residues. The germline CDR1 and CDR2 sequences are MGHRA and YSYEKL. CDR3 residues: CASSQVGTSGTGETQYF. The CDR3 region has the DNA TGCGCCAGCAGCCAAGTTGGTACTAGCGGGACGGGAGAGACCCAGTACTTC.

The rearrangement uses TRBV11-2 and TRBJ2-7; TRBD1 matches at 11 bases. The CDR3 runs 14 residues. The germline CDR1 and CDR2 sequences are SGHAT and FQNNGV. The V segment lost 1 base and the J segment 8 bases; nucleotides outside the gene matches: 4. Here the CDR3 DNA reads TGTGCCAGCAGCTTAGTGCGGACAGGGGGCAAGCAGTACTTC. This gives the protein CASSLVRTGGKQYF.

The chain employs TRBV29-1 and TRBJ1-5, with D perhaps TRBD1 (6 bases). In germline, CDR1 is SQVTM, CDR2 ANQGSEA. The V gene lost 2 bases and the J gene lost 9 bases, with 14 bases spanning the gap. The CDR3 totals 13 residues. In DNA form, the CDR3 reads TGCAGCGTTGAATCTGGCAGGGGTGGGCCCCAGCATTTT. Translating it yields CSVESGRGGPQHF.

The gene calls are TRBV29-1 and TRBJ2-5, with no clear D. The CDR3 runs to 12 residues. Trimming left V 3 bases short and J 1 base short, with 6 bases between. CDR1 is SQVTM, CDR2 ANQGSEA, per germline. For the CDR3, the DNA is TGCAGCGTTGAGAGATTCCAAGAGACCCAGTACTTC. This translates into CSVERFQETQYF.

This chain links TRBV27 with TRBJ1-5, with D perhaps matching TRBD1 (6 bases). With 4 bases removed from V and 7 bases from J, the gap between germline ends came to 14 bases. Per the germline V gene, CDR1 is MNHEY and CDR2 is SMNVEV (reference sequence). This CDR3 comprises 14 residues. This CDR3 reads CASSSLYREQPQHF. In nucleotides, the CDR3 is TGTGCCAGCAGTTCGCTTTACAGGGAACAGCCCCAGCATTTT.

This clone occurred a few times. The chain combines TRBV5-1 with TRBJ2-7; no clear D. Germline CDR1 is SGHRS and CDR2 is YFSETQ. This CDR3 is built from 12 residues. Trimming shortened V by 4 bases and J by 3 bases, and 8 bases separated the two germline ends. This CDR3 is CASSGSLYEQYF. CDR3 in DNA: TGCGCCAGCAGCGGCTCCCTCTACGAGCAGTACTTC.

The V call is TRBV2, the J call TRBJ2-1; tentatively, D is TRBD2 (7 bases). Germline V lookup: CDR1 SNHLY, CDR2 FYNNEI. CDR3 size: 14 residues. V shed 3 bases and J shed 9 bases, with 15 bases lying between them. The CDR3 nucleotides are TGTGCCAGCAGTGATGCGGGGGCCACGGGTGAGCAGTTCTTC. Amino acid sequence: CASSDAGATGEQFF. Full variable domain (rest looked up from reference TRBV2 and TRBJ2-1): EPEVTQTPSHQVTQMGQEVILRCVPISNHLYFYWYRQILGQKVEFLVSFYNNEISEKSEIFDDQFSVERPDGSNFTLKIRSTKLEDSAMYFCASSDAGATGEQFFGPGTRLTVL.

A single count supports this clone. This chain joins TRBV5-4 and TRBJ1-2, with D possibly TRBD1 on 6 matching bases. This CDR3 contains 13 residues. The V end lost 0 bases, the J end lost 3 bases, and 6 bases lay between the germline ends. Germline assignment: CDR1 SGHNT and CDR2 YYREEE (reference sequence). For the CDR3, the DNA is TGTGCCAGCAGCTTGGGACAGGACTATGGCTACACCTTC. Its protein is CASSLGQDYGYTF.

This sequence joins TRBV5-6 and TRBJ2-7; 7 bases are shared with TRBD1. V gave up 4 bases and J gave up 3 bases; unmatched junction bases: 10. Germline CDR1 is SGHDT and CDR2 is YYEEEE. The CDR3 consists of 15 residues. CDR3 loop: CASSQKTGMLYEQYF. In nucleotides, the CDR3 is TGTGCCAGCAGCCAAAAGACAGGGATGCTCTACGAGCAGTACTTC.

The rearrangement links TRBV5-6 to TRBJ2-7; 10 bases are a match to TRBD1. V was clipped by 4 bases and J by 2 bases; unmatched bases: 6. The CDR3 covers 15 residues. Germline CDR1 is SGHDT and CDR2 is YYEEEE. The CDR3 loop is CASSVVTGGPYEQYF. CDR3 in DNA: TGTGCCAGCAGCGTGGTGACAGGGGGCCCCTACGAGCAGTACTTC.

This chain links TRBV28 with TRBJ1-5; 7 bases agree with TRBD1. The V gene's germline CDR1 is MDHEN and CDR2 SYDVKM. After removal of 8 bases from V and 5 bases from J, the junction contained 9 bases not matched to a gene. This CDR3 has 14 residues. CDR3 amino acids: CASSKGGNDQPQHF. For the CDR3, the DNA is TGTGCCAGCTCCAAAGGGGGCAATGATCAGCCCCAGCATTTT.

This clone was seen only once. This chain links TRBV18 with TRBJ1-5; D is ambiguous. CDR1 KGHSH and CDR2 LQKENI come from the germline V gene. The CDR3 loop spans 15 amino acids. Between the trimmed V and J ends, which lost 1 base and 2 bases, there was a span of 9 bases. The DNA for the CDR3 is TGTGCCAGCTCACCACAGGGAGGAGGCAATCAGCCCCAGCATTTT. This encodes CASSPQGGGNQPQHF.

The rearrangement joins TRBV30 to TRBJ2-1, with TRBD2 matching 12 bases. The CDR3 runs 15 residues. Looked up from germline, CDR1 is GTSNPN and CDR2 is SVGIG (reference sequence). The trim removed 2 bases at V and 4 bases at J, leaving 3 bases unmatched. The CDR3 DNA reads TGTGCCTGGAGTATAACTAGCGGGAGGTACAATGAGCAGTTCTTC. It yields the protein CAWSITSGRYNEQFF.

This clone was counted many times. The chain has TRBV4-1 and TRBJ1-5, with D possibly being TRBD1 (6 bases). The CDR3 totals 15 residues. Looked up from germline, CDR1 is MGHRA and CDR2 is YSYEKL. Deletions cut 0 bases from V and 5 bases from J, with 11 bases between. CDR3 loop: CASSQEDSRYQPQHF. CDR3 nucleotides: TGCGCCAGCAGCCAAGAGGACAGCCGCTATCAGCCCCAGCATTTT.

This chain joins TRBV10-1 and TRBJ1-2; D is uncertain. This CDR3 is 14 amino acids long. V was shortened by 9 bases and J by 7 bases, with 21 bases between the two germline ends. The germline gives CDR1 WNHNN, CDR2 SYGVQD (reference sequence). The DNA of the CDR3 is TGCGCCAGGGGAGTGGGCAGCCTTTCTCCTGGCTACACCTTC. Translated: CARGVGSLSPGYTF.

With regard to this clone: The identical CDR3 is also encoded by other nucleotide sequences in the sample. The V gene is TRBV29-1, the J gene TRBJ2-7; maybe TRBD1 (5 bases). The CDR3 extends over 12 amino acids. Germline CDR1 reads SQVTM; CDR2 reads ANQGSEA. With 1 base removed from V and 3 bases from J, the gap between germline ends came to 7 bases. The CDR3 sequence is CSVEGQGYEQYF. The CDR3 region has the DNA TGCAGCGTTGAAGGGCAGGGCTACGAGCAGTACTTC.

The gene calls are TRBV5-1 and TRBJ2-1; no reliable D call. Germline lookup yields CDR1 SGHRS and CDR2 YFSETQ. This CDR3 has 15 residues. Trimming stripped 4 bases from V and 3 bases from J, with 14 bases between. CDR3 region: CASSLGGSDYNEQFF. CDR3 coding DNA: TGCGCCAGCAGCCTCGGCGGTTCTGACTACAATGAGCAGTTCTTC.

CDR3 region: CAWSIQGGEKLFF. The DNA of the CDR3 is TGTGCCTGGAGTATACAGGGCGGGGAAAAACTGTTTTTT. The chain joins TRBV30 to TRBJ1-4, with D perhaps matching TRBD1 (6 bases). CDR3 length: 13 amino acids. Trimming cost V 2 bases and J 8 bases, with 12 bases left between them. The germline CDR1 and CDR2 sequences are GTSNPN and SVGIG (reference sequence).

The rearrangement uses TRBV7-3 and TRBJ2-1; a weak D match, TRBD1 (6 bases). V lost 5 bases and J lost 7, with 18 bases in between. The CDR3 is 15 residues long. Germline assignment: CDR1 SGHTA and CDR2 FQGTGA. CDR3: CASSQSWGRPNEQFF. The DNA of the CDR3 is TGTGCCAGCAGCCAGTCCTGGGGGCGCCCGAATGAGCAGTTCTTC.

This clone appeared a few times. The chain combines TRBV7-8 with TRBJ2-2; a possible D gene is TRBD1 (5 bases). CDR1 is SGHVS and CDR2 is FQNEAQ in the germline V gene. The CDR3 length is 15 residues. V lost 5 bases and J 8 bases, leaving 18 bases between the germline ends. The CDR3 coding sequence is TGTGCCAGCAGCGGGTTGCAGGGCGTTGCTGGGGAGCTGTTTTTT. This gives the protein CASSGLQGVAGELFF. Full variable domain (outside the CDR3, taken from reference TRBV7-8 and TRBJ2-2): GAGVSQSPRYKVAKRGQDVALRCDPISGHVSLFWYQQALGQGPEFLTYFQNEAQLDKSGLPSDRFFAERPEGSVSTLKIQRTQQEDSAVYLCASSGLQGVAGELFFGEGSRLTVL.